The present TCR beta chain was sequenced within a study of blood T cell repertoires in COVID-19. This CDR3 has 14 amino acids. The ends lost 6 bases at V and 5 bases at J; junction bases unmatched: 9. The germline CDR1 and CDR2 sequences are LNHDA and SQIVND (reference sequence). Data came from immunoSEQ multiplex PCR; TCRdb stores just in-frame clones and leaves some out. This table has some 310,000 clones, about 90% appearing once. The clonotype originates from a woman in her twenties or thirties with COVID-19, enrolled during active disease. The specimen was peripheral blood. The rearrangement links TRBV19 to TRBJ2-7; 8 positions agree with TRBD1. In nucleotides, the CDR3 is TGTGCCAGTAGGGAGGACAGGGACCGCAACGAGCAGTACTTC. Protein product: CASREDRDRNEQYF.